Following are 28 T cell receptor beta chains from one sample sequenced in a study of cytomegalovirus exposure and HLA in healthy donors (dated by TCRdb to about 2017). Preparation of the library involved the immunoSEQ multiplex PCR assay. A mixture of 60 forward primers for TCR Vbeta segments and 13 reverse primers for TCR Jbeta segments was used in the multiplex PCR. TCRdb carries this immuneACCESS record with in-frame sequences only. Its versions omit some clonotypes, under half of them owing to an unresolved V gene in the studies checked, with the rest unexplained. The sample records under 250,000 clones, approximately 85% of which are singletons. Approximately 2.2% of the sample is taken by the ten largest. The specimen was PBMCs. These receptors were collected from a woman aged 45-59 years in good health and CMV-seronegative.

The chain joins TRBV5-1 to TRBJ2-7, with D possibly being TRBD2 (6 bases). The V gene lost 4 bases and the J gene lost 0 bases, with 14 bases spanning the gap. CDR1 is SGHRS and CDR2 is YFSETQ in the germline V gene. This CDR3 spans 15 amino acids. CDR3 coding DNA: TGCGCCAGCAGCCGGTGGGGGGTTCTCTCCTACGAGCAGTACTTC. Residues: CASSRWGVLSYEQYF. The full variable domain, completed using reference TRBV5-1 and TRBJ2-7, is KAGVTQTPRYLIKTRGQQVTLSCSPISGHRSVSWYQQTPGQGLQFLFEYFSETQRNKGNFPGRFSGRQFSNSRSEMNVSTLELGDSALYLCASSRWGVLSYEQYFGPGTRLTVT.

The chain recombines TRBV29-1 with TRBJ2-5, with D maybe TRBD1 (6 bases). TRBJ2-7 explains the end of the DNA better; the J call may be wrong. The CDR3 is 13 residues long. Germline CDR1 SQVTM, CDR2 ANQGSEA. The CDR3 loop is CSVQGQTTYEQYF. Here the CDR3 DNA reads TGCAGCGTTCAGGGACAAACTACCTACGAGCAGTACTTC.

The gene calls are TRBV19 and TRBJ2-7, with D possibly TRBD2 on 5 matching bases. Germline CDR1 and CDR2: LNHDA and SQIVND (reference sequence). This CDR3 is built from 12 residues. V was trimmed by 3 bases and J by 9 bases, leaving 12 bases between them. The CDR3 loop reads CASSIFAGTQYF. CDR3 sequence (DNA): TGTGCCAGTAGTATCTTTGCGGGTACGCAGTACTTC.

Worth noting for this clone: At one of its ends the junction is not consistent with the germline gene, which may arise from a read error. The J gene is TRBJ1-5, the V gene TRBV28; tentatively, D is TRBD1 (6 bases). Germline-derived CDR1 and CDR2 are MDHEN and SYDVKM. This CDR3 is 16 amino acids long. CDR3 sequence: CASRKDPQGFNQPRHF. CDR3 nucleotide sequence: TGTGCCAGCAGAAAGGATCCTCAGGGGTTCAATCAGCCCCGGCATTTT.

V gene TRBV11-2 combines with J gene TRBJ1-1, with 7 nucleotides matching TRBD1. Germline V gene sequence: CDR1 SGHAT, CDR2 FQNNGV. V trimming: 3 bases; J trimming: 2 bases; junction bases outside the gene matches: 12. This CDR3 spans 17 amino acids. CDR3 in DNA: TGTGCCAGCAGCTTGGGAGCTTGGACAGGTTTTAACACTGAAGCTTTCTTT. It yields the protein CASSLGAWTGFNTEAFF.

This clone was found a few times. The chain employs TRBV6-5 and TRBJ1-1, with D perhaps TRBD1 (6 bases). V was shortened by 5 bases and J by 1 base, with 8 bases between the two germline ends. The CDR3 contains 13 residues. Germline V gene lookup returns CDR1 MNHEY and CDR2 SVGAGI. The CDR3 reads CASSGGANTEAFF. In DNA, the CDR3 is TGTGCCAGCAGTGGGGGGGCGAACACTGAAGCTTTCTTT.

The chain employs TRBV5-1 and TRBJ2-5; D call uncertain. Germline CDR1 is SGHRS and CDR2 is YFSETQ. The CDR3 sequence is 15 residues long. V was pared by 4 bases and J by 1 base, with 14 bases between. CDR3 region: CASSLMNAGQETQYF. The CDR3 nucleotides are TGCGCCAGCAGCCTGATGAATGCAGGCCAAGAGACCCAGTACTTC.

The V gene is TRBV5-6, the J gene TRBJ2-1; no firm D call. CDR3 size: 16 residues. The V gene lost 0 bases and the J gene lost 0 bases, with 10 bases spanning the gap. In germline, CDR1 is SGHDT, CDR2 YYEEEE. The CDR3 loop is CASSLGPATSYNEQFF. The CDR3 DNA follows: TGTGCCAGCAGCTTGGGTCCAGCGACCTCCTACAATGAGCAGTTCTTC.

The chain is built from TRBV4-1 and TRBJ2-1; TRBD2 aligns across 10 bases. Looked up from germline, CDR1 is MGHRA and CDR2 is YSYEKL. The CDR3 is made up of 19 amino acids. V trimming: 3 bases; J trimming: 3 bases; junction bases outside the gene matches: 14. The CDR3: CASSQQASGSGGLYNEQFF. CDR3 sequence (DNA): TGCGCCAGCAGCCAGCAGGCTAGCGGGAGTGGGGGGCTCTACAATGAGCAGTTCTTC.

This chain connects TRBV4-1 to TRBJ2-3, with TRBD1 matching 8 bases. There are 18 residues in the CDR3. V lost 0 bases and J lost 6; bases outside the gene matches: 14. The germline gives CDR1 MGHRA, CDR2 YSYEKL. The CDR3 is CASSQDRRTGIIRDTQYF. The CDR3 nucleotides read TGCGCCAGCAGCCAAGATCGGAGGACAGGGATAATAAGGGATACGCAGTATTTT.

This clone was seen just once. The chain has TRBV7-2 and TRBJ1-1; D might be TRBD1 (6 bases). Germline-derived CDR1 and CDR2 are SGHTA and FQGNSA. The CDR3 runs 17 residues. V gave up 2 bases and J gave up 4 bases, with 20 bases separating them. CDR3 residues: CASSLWSAGDVGTEAFF. CDR3 sequence (DNA): TGTGCCAGCAGCTTATGGTCGGCAGGGGATGTCGGCACTGAAGCTTTCTTT.

The chain combines TRBV18 with TRBJ2-7; the match to TRBD1 covers 11 bases. Per germline, CDR1 KGHSH and CDR2 LQKENI. V dropped 3 bases and J dropped 3; count of bases not matched to a gene: 1. This CDR3 has 14 residues. CDR3: CASSPGQGDYEQYF. DNA of the CDR3: TGTGCCAGCTCACCGGGACAGGGGGACTACGAGCAGTACTTC.

The chain is built from TRBV18 and TRBJ2-1; D is perhaps TRBD1 (6 bases). The CDR3 contains 17 residues. Germline V gene lookup returns CDR1 KGHSH and CDR2 LQKENI. Trimming shortened V by 3 bases and J by 0 bases, and 15 bases separated the two germline ends. This CDR3 is CASSPLPGASSYNEQFF. The CDR3 nucleotides are TGTGCCAGCTCACCCCTTCCAGGGGCCAGCTCCTACAATGAGCAGTTCTTC.

The chain recombines TRBV6-5 with TRBJ1-1; D might be TRBD1 (5 bases). The germline V and J ends were trimmed by 1 base and 1 base, with 7 bases remaining between them. The CDR3 is 14 amino acids. The germline gives CDR1 MNHEY, CDR2 SVGAGI. In DNA, the CDR3 is TGTGCCAGCAGTTACTTAGGGGCGAACACTGAAGCTTTCTTT. Encoded protein: CASSYLGANTEAFF.

The chain employs TRBV2 and TRBJ2-7, with 8 bases aligning to TRBD1. The germline V gene encodes CDR1 SNHLY and CDR2 FYNNEI. V gave up 4 bases and J gave up 4 bases; unmatched junction bases: 6. This CDR3 comprises 14 residues. The CDR3 DNA reads TGTGCCAGCAGTGTGGGCAGGGGGCAATACGAGCAGTACTTC. This translates into CASSVGRGQYEQYF.

V and J are TRBV4-2 and TRBJ2-3; 10 positions agree with TRBD2. The CDR3 spans 17 residues. The junction had 5 bases not matched to a gene; V was cut back by 0 bases and J by 2 bases. CDR1 LGHNA and CDR2 YNFKEQ come from the germline V gene. The DNA for the CDR3 is TGTGCCAGCAGCCAAGAGACTAGCGGGTTGATCACAGATACGCAGTATTTT. Its protein product is CASSQETSGLITDTQYF.

The V gene is TRBV7-2, the J gene TRBJ2-7; 9 nucleotides line up with TRBD2. The ends lost 4 bases at V and 6 bases at J; junction bases unmatched: 10. The CDR3 is 15 residues long. Germline CDR1 SGHTA, CDR2 FQGNSA. The CDR3, as DNA: TGTGCCAGCAGCTCCTTAGCGGGAGCTCCGTCCGAGCAGTACTTC. Translating gives CASSSLAGAPSEQYF.

The V and J genes are TRBV27 and TRBJ2-5; D may be TRBD2 (5 bases). Trimming removed 2 bases from V and 5 bases from J, with 12 bases in between. The CDR3 is 14 residues long. From germline, CDR1 is MNHEY and CDR2 SMNVEV (reference sequence). In nucleotides, the CDR3 is TGTGCCAGCAGTTTAACTAGTGGATGGGAGACCCAGTACTTC. Translated, it gives CASSLTSGWETQYF.

This rearrangement joins TRBV18 to TRBJ2-7, with a possible D match to TRBD1 (6 bases). CDR1 and CDR2 (germline): KGHSH, LQKENI. The CDR3 is 14 amino acids. Trimming pared 5 bases from V and 0 bases from J, leaving 11 bases between. As DNA, the CDR3 is TGTGCCAGCTCATCGGGACATCCCTCCTACGAGCAGTACTTC. Residues: CASSSGHPSYEQYF.

This clone has only one observation. The chain uses TRBV30 and TRBJ2-3; 13 bases match TRBD2. The CDR3 extends over 15 amino acids. The germline gives CDR1 GTSNPN, CDR2 SVGIG (reference sequence). Losses at the gene ends were 0 bases for V and 4 bases for J; bases not matched to a gene: 1. The CDR3 spells CAWSVGLAGADTQYF. CDR3 nucleotide sequence: TGTGCCTGGAGTGTCGGACTAGCGGGAGCAGATACGCAGTATTTT.

This chain joins TRBV15 and TRBJ2-3; 7 nucleotides agree with TRBD2. V lost 1 base and J lost 5; bases outside the gene matches: 6. The CDR3 runs 15 residues. From germline, CDR1 is LNHNV and CDR2 YYDKDF (reference sequence). CDR3 sequence: CATSRVAGAGDTQYF. The DNA for the CDR3 is TGTGCCACCAGCAGAGTGGCGGGAGCGGGAGATACGCAGTATTTT.

The chain combines TRBV19 with TRBJ2-2; 16 bases line up with TRBD2. The CDR3 has 15 amino acids. CDR1 LNHDA and CDR2 SQIVND come from the germline V gene (reference sequence). CDR3 protein: CAILKGTSGRAGLFF. The DNA for the CDR3 is TGTGCTATTCTAAAGGGGACTAGCGGGAGGGCTGGGCTGTTTTTT. Combining the CDR3 with reference TRBV19 and TRBJ2-2 gives the whole variable domain DGGITQSPKYLFRKEGQNVTLSCEQNLNHDAMYWYRQDPGQGLRLIYYSQIVNDFQKGDIAEGYSVSREKKESFPLTVTSAQKNPTAFYLCAILKGTSGRAGLFFGEGSRLTVL.

CDR3 region: CAWRTPGAQPQHF. The DNA for the CDR3 is TGTGCCTGGAGGACCCCAGGTGCTCAGCCCCAGCATTTT. J is TRBJ1-5 and V is TRBV30; the D is unclear. The CDR3 is made up of 13 amino acids. Germline CDR1 GTSNPN, CDR2 SVGIG (reference sequence). Trimming pared 3 bases from V and 6 bases from J, leaving 12 bases between.

A single count supports this clone. The chain joins TRBV28 to TRBJ2-7, with TRBD1 as a possible D gene (5 bases). This CDR3 contains 12 residues. V shed 6 bases and J shed 3 bases, with 9 bases lying between them. Per germline, CDR1 MDHEN and CDR2 SYDVKM. In DNA form, the CDR3 reads TGTGCCAGCAGCATAAGGGGCTACGAGCAGTACTTC. Translating gives CASSIRGYEQYF.

The chain is built from TRBV6-1 and TRBJ2-2; the D is unclear. From germline, CDR1 is MNHNS and CDR2 SASEGT. CDR3 length: 15 amino acids. Trimming cost V 7 bases and J 0 bases, with 12 bases left between them. As DNA, the CDR3 is TGTGCCAGCACGACGAACACAGCGAACACCGGGGAGCTGTTTTTT. Its translation: CASTTNTANTGELFF.

The rearrangement links TRBV28 to TRBJ2-3; 11 bases line up with TRBD1. Losses at the gene ends were 6 bases for V and 3 bases for J; bases not matched to a gene: 8. CDR3 size: 16 residues. The germline V gene has CDR1 MDHEN and CDR2 SYDVKM. Here the CDR3 DNA reads TGTGCCAGCAGGCGCCGGACAGGGGGCTGGACAGATACGCAGTATTTT. This codes for CASRRRTGGWTDTQYF.

The rearrangement links TRBV7-2 to TRBJ1-2; D is unresolved. V dropped 3 bases and J dropped 12 bases, with 20 bases sitting between them. CDR1 and CDR2 from the germline V gene are SGHTA and FQGNSA. The CDR3 loop spans 14 amino acids. The CDR3 spells CASSFGSQSGINTF. The CDR3, as DNA: TGTGCCAGCAGCTTCGGTTCCCAATCCGGGATCAACACCTTC.

V and J are TRBV18 and TRBJ2-5; weak D call: TRBD2 (6 bases). V was shortened by 4 bases and J by 1 base, with 13 bases between the two germline ends. Germline V gives CDR1 KGHSH, CDR2 LQKENI. This CDR3 is built from 15 residues. CDR3 region: CASSRYREFQETQYF. The CDR3 DNA follows: TGTGCCAGCTCACGATACCGGGAGTTCCAAGAGACCCAGTACTTC.